The next 10 T cell receptor beta chains were all read from a single sample in a study of CD8 T cells in ankylosing spondylitis. TCRdb recomputed calls from the 5' RACE reads with MiXCR, one row per CDR3 protein. The sample shows some 200,000 distinct CDR3 sequences, around 13% of them seen only once. Sequencing was carried out using blood, either unsorted or a sorted T cell fraction (not recorded which). The receptors come from a male donor with ankylosing spondylitis or in good health (not recorded which).

This clonotype occurred many times. This chain links TRBV20-1 with TRBJ2-2; D gene unclear. The CDR3 is made up of 13 amino acids. V was clipped by 0 bases and J by 3 bases, with 5 bases between them. The germline CDR1 and CDR2 sequences are DFQATT and SNEGSKA (reference sequence). The CDR3 region is CSAREYYTGELFF. The CDR3 coding sequence is TGCAGTGCTAGAGAATATTACACCGGGGAGCTGTTTTTT.

Ten or more counts support this clonotype. V gene TRBV6-4 combines with J gene TRBJ2-2; D is possibly TRBD1 or TRBD2 (6 bases each). The V gene's germline CDR1 is MRHNA and CDR2 SNTAGT. Trimming stripped 6 bases from V and 3 bases from J, with 11 bases between. This CDR3 region has 14 residues. This chain's CDR3 is CASRQGLDTGELFF. The CDR3 region has the DNA TGTGCCAGCAGACAGGGACTCGACACCGGGGAGCTGTTTTTT.

This clonotype was observed many times. The rearrangement joins TRBV6-5 to TRBJ2-5; possible D gene TRBD1, 6 bases. Trimming shortened V by 3 bases and J by 6 bases, and 11 bases separated the two germline ends. The CDR3 is 13 residues long. Germline V CDR1 and CDR2: MNHEY, SVGAGI. The chain's CDR3 is CASSYGQQQTQYF. For the CDR3, the DNA is TGTGCCAGCAGTTATGGACAGCAACAGACCCAGTACTTC.

The chain recombines TRBV10-3 with TRBJ2-6, with a possible D match to TRBD1 (6 bases). Trimming took off 3 bases at V and 0 bases at J, with 12 bases between the two ends. This CDR3 is 17 amino acids long. Germline V gene data show CDR1 as ENHRY and CDR2 as SYGVKD. CDR3 DNA sequence: TGTGCCATCAGTGACGGACAGTCAAGCTCTGGGGCCAACGTCCTGACTTTC. Translation: CAISDGQSSSGANVLTF.

The table lists this clonotype with a few counts. The V and J genes are TRBV6-1 and TRBJ2-1; 9 nucleotides align to TRBD2. Germline CDR1 is MNHNS and CDR2 is SASEGT. The CDR3 has 14 amino acids. Germline trimming cut 4 bases from V and 2 bases from J; bases unmatched to any gene: 0. CDR3 DNA sequence: TGTGCCAGCAGTGCTAGCGGGGCCTACAATGAGCAGTTCTTC. Amino acid sequence: CASSASGAYNEQFF.

This rearrangement joins TRBV29-1 to TRBJ2-7; TRBD1 matches 9 bases. CDR1 SQVTM and CDR2 ANQGSEA come from the germline V gene. The CDR3 runs 14 residues. Trimming at V came to 6 bases and at J to 5 bases, leaving 11 bases not matched to a gene. Here the CDR3 DNA reads TGCAGCGTGGTGACCGGGACAGGGATACACGAGCAGTACTTC. Translating it yields CSVVTGTGIHEQYF.

The V gene is TRBV20-1, the J gene TRBJ1-4; no clear D. The V gene lost 2 bases and the J gene lost 5 bases, with 21 bases spanning the gap. CDR1 is DFQATT, CDR2 SNEGSKA, per germline (reference sequence). CDR3 length: 17 amino acids. The CDR3 DNA sequence: TGCAGTGCTAGACTTCGTTATGGGGAGTCGCCAAATGAAAAACTGTTTTTT. Residues: CSARLRYGESPNEKLFF.

This chain connects TRBV7-9 to TRBJ2-7; D remains ambiguous. This CDR3 has 15 amino acids. Germline V gene sequence: CDR1 SEHNR, CDR2 FQNEAQ (reference sequence). The germline V and J ends were trimmed by 5 bases and 2 bases, with 16 bases remaining between them. In nucleotides, the CDR3 is TGTGCCAGCAGCCTAGTTTCGGACGTCACCTACGAGCAGTACTTC. Translated, it gives CASSLVSDVTYEQYF. Drawing the rest from reference TRBV7-9 and TRBJ2-7, the complete variable domain is DTGVSQNPRHKITKRGQNVTFRCDPISEHNRLYWYRQTLGQGPEFLTYFQNEAQLEKSRLLSDRFSAERPKGSFSTLEIQRTEQGDSAMYLCASSLVSDVTYEQYFGPGTRLTVT.

This clonotype was observed a handful of times. V gene TRBV19 combines with J gene TRBJ2-2, with D unresolved. Per germline, CDR1 LNHDA and CDR2 SQIVND (reference sequence). V was shortened by 2 bases and J by 2 bases, with 3 bases between the two germline ends. The CDR3 is made up of 13 amino acids. DNA for the CDR3: TGTGCCAGTAGTATACCCAACACCGGGGAGCTGTTTTTT. The encoded protein is CASSIPNTGELFF.

This clonotype was observed a few times. The chain employs TRBV5-1 and TRBJ2-1, with D perhaps assigned TRBD1 or TRBD2 (7 bases each). There are 15 residues in the CDR3. Germline V CDR1 and CDR2: SGHRS, YFSETQ. V lost 1 base and J lost 4, with 12 bases in between. The DNA for the CDR3 is TGCGCCAGCAGCTTGAGTCAGGGGGGGTACAATGAGCAGTTCTTC. Amino acid sequence: CASSLSQGGYNEQFF.